The rows below give T cell receptor beta chains drawn from one sample of a study of T cell responses to AZD1222 COVID-19 vaccine. The protocol was immunoSEQ multiplex PCR, while the TCRdb copy is restricted to in-frame clones and leaves out a portion. The sample includes around 130,000 clones, more than 80% seen only once; the top ten take 5% to 6%. The material sequenced was peripheral blood, taken on day 0 of AZD1222 vaccination. These receptors were collected from an adult in good health. Each CDR3 is given with its conserved first and last residue. A D gene is named only where the DNA matches it firmly. Only part of the rows carry a size: once, few, many, or a class if the clone is expanded.

v_gene | abundance | d_gene | CDR3aa
TRBV27 | NA | TRBD2 | CASRKTSGSRSYEQYF
TRBV18 | once | NA | CASSPTGSYNSPLHF
TRBV7-2 | once | NA | CASSLLGSNQPQHF
TRBV18 | NA | NA | CASSPLGLNTEAFF
TRBV11-2 | NA | NA | CASSWSGQSYEQYF
TRBV5-1 | NA | TRBD2 | CASSLAGTSGTNEQFF
TRBV28 | NA | NA | CASSFLLGPQHF
TRBV6-5 | once | NA | CASSLAYSYEQYF
TRBV28 | NA | NA | CASSLDRREKLFF
TRBV2 | NA | NA | CASSGWVSNQPQHF
TRBV4-1 | NA | TRBD2 | CASSQMEAGEGLYNEQFF
TRBV30 | NA | NA | CAWSDGGDQPQHF
TRBV29-1 | NA | NA | CSVASPGGGGEKLFF
TRBV6-5 | NA | TRBD2 | CASSYRGTSGGETQYF
TRBV15 | NA | TRBD1 | CATSARGALRNTEAFF
TRBV25-1 | NA | NA | CASNLGEGYTF
TRBV29-1 | NA | NA | CSARREDEKLFF
TRBV6-5 | NA | NA | CASRTGSIRTEGYTF
TRBV15 | NA | NA | CATSRQKGRGYTF
TRBV14 | NA | TRBD1 | CASSQDGTGVINHTF
TRBV7-9 | NA | TRBD1 | CASSPGGSYNEQFF
TRBV25-1 | once | TRBD1 | CASSELMVSGGLAEAFF
TRBV6-5 | NA | NA | CASSYSGANSNQPQHF
TRBV7-9 | NA | NA | CASSLGDSLYGYTF
TRBV14 | NA | NA | CASSQGLTSISYEQYF
TRBV3-1/TRBV3-2 | NA | NA | CASSQERNYGYTF
TRBV5-1 | NA | NA | CASSATGELFF
TRBV6-1 | NA | TRBD2 | CASSKVAGGHTGELFF
TRBV18 | NA | NA | CASSPPHQLNTEAFF
TRBV14 | NA | NA | CASSQDQGGGGDQPQHF
TRBV28 | NA | NA | CASSPGLNYGYTF
TRBV18 | NA | NA | CASSPSQGYANYGYTF
TRBV19 | NA | NA | CASTMWVGGPSLPTEAFF
TRBV19 | NA | TRBD1 | CASSDRGLNYGYTF
TRBV28 | NA | TRBD1 | CASSSLKGASNEKLFF
TRBV28 | NA | NA | CASNTGGSSYEQYF
TRBV5-6 | NA | NA | CASSLGANTGELFF
TRBV27 | once | TRBD2 | CASSQLAGAIEQFF
TRBV30 | NA | TRBD1 | CAWSGEGALTNEKLFF
TRBV9 | NA | NA | CASSVGARSTDTQYF
TRBV28 | NA | TRBD1 | CASSLDRGRNQPQHF